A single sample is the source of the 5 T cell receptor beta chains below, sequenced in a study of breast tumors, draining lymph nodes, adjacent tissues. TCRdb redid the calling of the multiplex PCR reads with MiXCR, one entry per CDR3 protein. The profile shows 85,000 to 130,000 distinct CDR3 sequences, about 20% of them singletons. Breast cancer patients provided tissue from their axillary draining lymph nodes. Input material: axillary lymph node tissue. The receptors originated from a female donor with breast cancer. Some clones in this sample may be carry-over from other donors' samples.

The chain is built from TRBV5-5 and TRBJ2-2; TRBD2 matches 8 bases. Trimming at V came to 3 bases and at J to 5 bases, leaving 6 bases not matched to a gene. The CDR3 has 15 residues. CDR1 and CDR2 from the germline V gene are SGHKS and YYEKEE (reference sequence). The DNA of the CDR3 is TGTGCCAGCAGCTCTCGCGGGGGGATTACCGGGGAGCTGTTTTTT. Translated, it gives CASSSRGGITGELFF.

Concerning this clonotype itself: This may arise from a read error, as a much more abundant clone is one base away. The chain's CDR3 is CASSLKPSGTGDEKLFF. In DNA, the CDR3 is TGTGCCAGCAGCTTGAAACCCAGCGGGACAGGGGATGAAAAACTGTTTTTT. V gene TRBV5-4 combines with J gene TRBJ1-4, with 10 bases that match TRBD1. V dropped 1 base and J dropped 6; count of bases not matched to a gene: 9. The CDR3 consists of 17 residues. Germline CDR1 is SGHNT and CDR2 is YYREEE (reference sequence).

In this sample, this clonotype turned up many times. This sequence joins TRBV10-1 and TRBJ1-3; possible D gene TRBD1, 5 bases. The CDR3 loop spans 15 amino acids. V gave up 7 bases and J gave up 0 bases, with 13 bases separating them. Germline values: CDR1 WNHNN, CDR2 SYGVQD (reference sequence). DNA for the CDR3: TGCGCCAGCATGGGGGTCTCCAGCTCTGGAAACACCATATATTTT. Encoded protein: CASMGVSSSGNTIYF.

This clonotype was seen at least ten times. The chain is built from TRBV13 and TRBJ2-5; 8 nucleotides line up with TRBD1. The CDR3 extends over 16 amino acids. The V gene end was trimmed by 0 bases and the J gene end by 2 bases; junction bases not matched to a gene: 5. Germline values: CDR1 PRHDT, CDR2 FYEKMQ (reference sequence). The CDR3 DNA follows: TGTGCCAGCAGCTTAGGGGGCAGGGGGCCTCAAGAGACCCAGTACTTC. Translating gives CASSLGGRGPQETQYF.

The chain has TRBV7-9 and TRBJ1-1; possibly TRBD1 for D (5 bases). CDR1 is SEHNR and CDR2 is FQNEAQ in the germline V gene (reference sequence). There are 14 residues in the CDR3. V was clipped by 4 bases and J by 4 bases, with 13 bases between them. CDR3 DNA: TGTGCCAGCAGCTCTAGTCGGGGGTTCACTGAAGCTTTCTTT. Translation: CASSSSRGFTEAFF. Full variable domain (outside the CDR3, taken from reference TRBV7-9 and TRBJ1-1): DTGVSQNPRHKITKRGQNVTFRCDPISEHNRLYWYRQTLGQGPEFLTYFQNEAQLEKSRLLSDRFSAERPKGSFSTLEIQRTEQGDSAMYLCASSSSRGFTEAFFGQGTRLTVV.